This TCR beta chain was observed in a study of T cell repertoires in cytomegalovirus infection. This clonotype was observed at least ten times. Its antigen remains unidentified. The CDR3 extends over 12 amino acids. Per germline, CDR1 SGHVS and CDR2 FNYEAQ. V lost 4 bases and J lost 7, with 7 bases in between. Each CDR3 protein gets one entry after TCRdb re-called the reads with MiXCR. Found here are hundreds of thousands of distinct CDR3 sequences, around 31% of them singletons; the top ten hold 18%. This sequence was found in a human donor in good health (CMV status not recorded). Some clones in this sample may be carry-over from other donors' samples. This specimen was cultured PBMCs, taken from culture after CMV antigen stimulation. This chain links TRBV7-6 with TRBJ1-4; D remains ambiguous. Here the CDR3 DNA reads TGTGCCAGCAGCTCCCTCGGTGAAAAACTGTTTTTT. This translates into CASSSLGEKLFF.